This T cell receptor (beta chain) is drawn from a study of cytomegalovirus exposure and HLA in healthy donors. The CDR3 runs 13 residues. Germline CDR1 and CDR2: SNHLY and FYNNEI. Between the trimmed V and J ends, which lost 6 bases and 7 bases, there was a span of 15 bases. This clone was found a few times. PCR primers comprised 60 Vbeta and 13 Jbeta primers. TCRdb's table, derived via immunoSEQ multiplex PCR, lists solely in-frame clones and lacks some. This table holds about 120,000 clones, 79% found once. Sequencing used PBMCs. The receptor was derived from a man aged 25 to 40 in good health and CMV-seropositive. The chain links TRBV2 to TRBJ1-1; TRBD1 might be the D (5 bases). Here the CDR3 DNA reads TGTGCCAGCAGGGATGACAGTATTTATGAAGCTTTCTTT. This gives the protein CASRDDSIYEAFF. The whole variable domain, remainder taken from reference TRBV2 and TRBJ1-1, is EPEVTQTPSHQVTQMGQEVILRCVPISNHLYFYWYRQILGQKVEFLVSFYNNEISEKSEIFDDQFSVERPDGSNFTLKIRSTKLEDSAMYFCASRDDSIYEAFFGQGTRLTVV.